The sample holds many counts of the clone carrying this T cell receptor (beta chain). Trimming shortened V by 0 bases and J by 4 bases, and 9 bases separated the two germline ends. The CDR3 has 14 amino acids. CDR1 is MNHEY, CDR2 SVGAGI, per germline. The data stem from a study of CD4 and CD8 cells across lung adenocarcinoma regions. Donors had localized lung adenocarcinoma, a non-small cell lung cancer. TCRdb analysed the PCR reads with MiXCR anew, one entry per CDR3 protein. The sample consists of 9,500 to 15,000 distinct CDR3 sequences, roughly 43% of them appearing once. Sequencing was performed on CD8+ T cells from the margin of a lung tumor. The sequence was collected from a female donor with lung adenocarcinoma. The CD4 and CD8 labels of this study may be unreliable. The genes are TRBV6-5 and TRBJ1-1; no clear D gene. CDR3 sequence reads: CASSYSSGSTEAFF. Here the CDR3 DNA reads TGTGCCAGCAGTTACTCATCTGGGAGCACTGAAGCTTTCTTT.